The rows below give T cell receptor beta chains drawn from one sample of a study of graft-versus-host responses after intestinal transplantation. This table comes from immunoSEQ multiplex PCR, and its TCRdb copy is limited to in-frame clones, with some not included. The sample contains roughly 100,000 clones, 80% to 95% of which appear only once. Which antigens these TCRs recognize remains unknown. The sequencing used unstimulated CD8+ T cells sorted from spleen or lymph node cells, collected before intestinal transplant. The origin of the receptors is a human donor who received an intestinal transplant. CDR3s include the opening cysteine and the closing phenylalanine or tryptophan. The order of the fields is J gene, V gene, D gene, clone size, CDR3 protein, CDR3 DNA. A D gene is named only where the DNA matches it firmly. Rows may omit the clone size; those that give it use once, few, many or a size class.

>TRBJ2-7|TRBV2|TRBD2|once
CAITSGGTYEQYF
TGTGCCATCACTAGCGGGGGGACCTACGAGCAGTACTTC
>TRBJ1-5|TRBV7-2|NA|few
CASSFHQPQHF
TGTGCCAGCAGCTTCCATCAGCCCCAGCATTTT
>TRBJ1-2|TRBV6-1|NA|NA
CASSPGPSYGYTF
TGTGCCAGCAGCCCCGGGCCATCCTATGGCTACACCTTC
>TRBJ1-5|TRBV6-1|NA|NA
CASGGGQPQHF
TGTGCCAGCGGTGGCGGTCAGCCCCAGCATTTT
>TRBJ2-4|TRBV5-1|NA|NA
CASSLGDGENIQYF
TGCGCCAGCAGCTTGGGGGACGGAGAAAACATTCAGTACTTC
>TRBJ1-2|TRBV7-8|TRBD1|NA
CASSLGQGDMLVYGYTF
TGTGCCAGCAGCTTAGGCCAGGGGGATATGTTAGTCTATGGCTACACCTTC
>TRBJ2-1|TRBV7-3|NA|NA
CASSPVQGSRNEQFF
TGTGCCAGCAGCCCGGTTCAGGGTTCGAGAAATGAGCAGTTCTTC
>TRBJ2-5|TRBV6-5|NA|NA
CASSPSLETQYF
TGTGCCAGCAGCCCCTCGCTAGAGACCCAGTACTTC
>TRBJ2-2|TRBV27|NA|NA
CASSSPGLMANTGELFF
TGTGCCAGCAGTTCACCTGGACTGATGGCGAACACCGGGGAGCTGTTTTTT
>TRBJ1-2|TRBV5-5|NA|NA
CASSLAKIGRYTF
TGTGCCAGCAGCTTGGCTAAAATAGGTCGCTACACCTTC
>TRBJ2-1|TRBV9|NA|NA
CASSVATGYSYNEQFF
TGTGCCAGCAGCGTAGCTACAGGTTACTCGTACAATGAGCAGTTCTTC
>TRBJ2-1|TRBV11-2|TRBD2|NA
CASSFPSGGDYNEQFF
TGTGCCAGCAGCTTCCCTAGCGGGGGGGACTACAATGAGCAGTTCTTC
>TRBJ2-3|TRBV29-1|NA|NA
CSVESGFGDTQYF
TGCAGCGTTGAATCTGGGTTTGGAGATACGCAGTATTTT
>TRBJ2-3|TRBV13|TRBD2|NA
CASSSMERGTTDTQYF
TGTGCCAGCAGCTCAATGGAGCGGGGAACCACAGATACGCAGTATTTT
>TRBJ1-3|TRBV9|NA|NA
CASSVGVEYGNTIYF
TGTGCCAGCAGCGTAGGTGTCGAGTACGGAAACACCATATATTTT
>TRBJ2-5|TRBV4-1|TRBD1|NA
CASSQEGEPGTATETQYF
TGCGCCAGCAGCCAAGAAGGGGAGCCAGGGACAGCCACGGAGACCCAGTACTTC
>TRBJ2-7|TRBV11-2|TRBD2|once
CASSRGRGGLYEQYF
TGTGCCAGCAGCCGCGGGCGGGGGGGCCTCTACGAGCAGTACTTC
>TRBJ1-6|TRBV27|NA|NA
CASSLSGENSPLHF
TGTGCCAGCAGTTTATCTGGGGAAAATTCACCCCTCCACTTT
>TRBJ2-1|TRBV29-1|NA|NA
CSVEGTTYNEQFF
TGCAGCGTTGAAGGGACAACCTACAATGAGCAGTTCTTC
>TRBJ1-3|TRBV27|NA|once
CASSLGGPGNTIYF
TGTGCCAGCAGTTTGGGGGGACCTGGAAACACCATATATTTT
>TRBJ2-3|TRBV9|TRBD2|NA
CASSVGSGGVTDTQYF
TGTGCCAGCAGCGTAGGTAGCGGGGGGGTGACAGATACGCAGTATTTT
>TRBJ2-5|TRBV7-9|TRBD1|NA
CASSTTGWQETQYF
TGTGCCAGCAGCACGACAGGGTGGCAAGAGACCCAGTACTTC
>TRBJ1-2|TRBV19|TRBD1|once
CASSAYTTGDGYTF
TGTGCCAGTAGTGCCTACACGACAGGGGATGGCTACACCTTC
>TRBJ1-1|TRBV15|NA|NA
CATSRDRRGTEAFF
TGTGCCACCAGCAGAGATAGGCGTGGCACTGAAGCTTTCTTT
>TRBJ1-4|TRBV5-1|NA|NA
CAKHARQATNEKLFF
TGCGCCAAACACGCTAGACAGGCAACTAATGAAAAACTGTTTTTT
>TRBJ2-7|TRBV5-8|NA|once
CASTQPGTPYEQYF
TGTGCCAGCACCCAGCCGGGGACCCCCTACGAGCAGTACTTC
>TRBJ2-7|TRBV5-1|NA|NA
CASSSDIENYEQYF
TGCGCCAGCAGCTCGGACATCGAAAACTACGAGCAGTACTTC
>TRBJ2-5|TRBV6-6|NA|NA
CASSYGYTPRETQYF
TGTGCCAGCAGTTACGGTTATACACCTCGGGAGACCCAGTACTTC
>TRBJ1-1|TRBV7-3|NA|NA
CASSLAGNTEAFF
TGTGCCAGCAGCTTGGCAGGGAACACTGAAGCTTTCTTT
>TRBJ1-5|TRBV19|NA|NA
CASSIQGLDPNQPQHF
TGTGCCAGTAGTATTCAGGGGTTAGATCCCAATCAGCCCCAGCATTTT
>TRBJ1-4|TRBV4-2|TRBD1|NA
CASSQDPAGGEATNEKLFF
TGTGCCAGCAGCCAAGATCCGGCAGGGGGCGAGGCCACTAATGAAAAACTGTTTTTT
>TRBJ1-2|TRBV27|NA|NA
CASSRGENYGYTF
TGTGCCAGCAGTCGGGGGGAAAACTATGGCTACACCTTC
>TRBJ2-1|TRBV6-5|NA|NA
CASTLQGEQFF
TGTGCCAGCACCCTTCAGGGTGAGCAGTTCTTC
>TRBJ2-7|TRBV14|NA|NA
CASSQDLDSYEQYF
TGTGCCAGCAGCCAAGATTTGGACTCCTACGAGCAGTACTTC
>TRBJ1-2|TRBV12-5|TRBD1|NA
CASGPTGTDGYTF
TGTGCTAGTGGTCCCACCGGGACAGATGGCTACACCTTC
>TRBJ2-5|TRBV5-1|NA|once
CASSLQSGAETQYF
TGCGCCAGCAGCTTGCAGTCTGGGGCGGAGACCCAGTACTTC
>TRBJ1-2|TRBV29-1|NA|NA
CSDRRNYGYTF
TGCAGCGATCGTAGGAACTATGGCTACACCTTC
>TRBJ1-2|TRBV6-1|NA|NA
CASSESLWSFDGYTF
TGTGCCAGCAGTGAATCGTTGTGGTCTTTTGATGGCTACACCTTC
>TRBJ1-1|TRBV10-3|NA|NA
CATETENTEAFF
TGTGCCACCGAGACCGAGAACACTGAAGCTTTCTTT
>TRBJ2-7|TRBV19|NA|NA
CASSIGRGASYEQYF
TGTGCCAGTAGTATAGGTAGGGGCGCATCCTACGAGCAGTACTTC
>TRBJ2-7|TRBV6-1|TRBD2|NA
CASSEVAGPSLAYEQYF
TGTGCCAGCAGTGAGGTAGCGGGCCCGTCGCTTGCCTACGAGCAGTACTTC
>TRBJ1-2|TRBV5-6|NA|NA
CASSLDPSENYGYTF
TGTGCCAGCAGCTTGGATCCGTCTGAGAACTATGGCTACACCTTC
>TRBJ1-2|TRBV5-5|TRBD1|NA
CASSLTGTGSYGYTF
TGTGCCAGCAGCCTGACCGGGACAGGCTCCTATGGCTACACCTTC
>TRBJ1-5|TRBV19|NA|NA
CASSRRVGNQPQHF
TGTGCCAGTAGTAGGAGGGTCGGGAATCAGCCCCAGCATTTT
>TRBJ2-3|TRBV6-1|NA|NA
CASRRSLGDTQYF
TGTGCCAGCCGGAGATCACTGGGGGATACGCAGTATTTT
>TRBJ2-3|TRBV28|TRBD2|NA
CASSFPSTSASSTDTQYF
TGTGCCAGCAGTTTCCCTTCGACTAGCGCCTCTAGCACAGATACGCAGTATTTT
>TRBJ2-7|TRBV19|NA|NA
CASSYRDAVYEQYF
TGTGCCAGTAGTTACCGGGACGCCGTCTACGAGCAGTACTTC